This passage covers 30 T cell receptor beta chains from one sample sequenced in a study of identical twins. TCRdb reanalysed the 5' RACE reads using MiXCR and keeps one entry per CDR3 protein. The profile shows 650,000 to 800,000 distinct CDR3 sequences, less than 10% of them singletons. This same sample was also taken into another study, of yellow fever vaccine responses in identical twins.

The specimen sequenced was PBMCs. The receptors stem from a woman between 18 and 29 years old in good health.

At least ten counts were recorded for this clonotype. The chain joins TRBV12-3 or TRBV12-4 to TRBJ2-1; TRBD2 might be the D (7 bases). The CDR3 consists of 16 residues. V was cut by 1 base and J by 8 bases, with 18 bases left in between. CDR3 in DNA: TGTGCCAGCAGTTTAGAGCGGGGTATATGGGGGCATGAGCAGTTCTTC. It yields the protein CASSLERGIWGHEQFF.

V and J are TRBV4-3 and TRBJ2-5; 10 bases line up with TRBD1. The V gene's germline CDR1 is LGHNA and CDR2 YSLEER. The CDR3 has 15 amino acids. J gave up 5 bases and V 1 base, and 4 bases lay outside the gene matches. The chain's CDR3 is CASSQVGQGGETQYF. CDR3 in DNA: TGCGCCAGCAGCCAAGTAGGACAGGGGGGGGAGACCCAGTACTTC.

This clonotype was seen a few times. The chain recombines TRBV7-9 with TRBJ2-4; tentatively, D is TRBD2 (7 bases). The V and J ends lost 0 bases and 7 bases respectively, with 16 bases between them. The CDR3 spans 16 residues. From germline, CDR1 is SEHNR and CDR2 FQNEAQ (reference sequence). This CDR3 reads CASSLARGDTLNIQYF. The CDR3 nucleotides are TGTGCCAGCAGCTTAGCCCGGGGGGACACGCTGAACATTCAGTACTTC.

This clonotype occurred a few times. This chain connects TRBV12-3 or TRBV12-4 to TRBJ2-1; weak D call: TRBD1 (7 bases). CDR3 length: 16 residues. The germline V and J ends were trimmed by 4 bases and 4 bases, with 17 bases remaining between them. CDR3 in DNA: TGTGCCAGCAGTTCCTTAATGGGGGGACAGTACAATGAGCAGTTCTTC. It specifies CASSSLMGGQYNEQFF.

V and J are TRBV12-3 or TRBV12-4 and TRBJ2-1; perhaps TRBD2 as D (6 bases). V was pared by 3 bases and J by 8 bases, with 17 bases between. There are 15 residues in the CDR3. CDR3 protein: CASSLGGSTYDEQFF. CDR3 in DNA: TGTGCCAGCAGTTTGGGGGGATCCACATACGATGAGCAGTTCTTC.

V is TRBV11-2 and J is TRBJ2-7; 7 bases are shared with TRBD1. This CDR3 comprises 14 residues. CDR1 and CDR2 from the germline V gene are SGHAT and FQNNGV. Losses at the gene ends were 3 bases for V and 5 bases for J; bases not matched to a gene: 7. CDR3 DNA sequence: TGTGCCAGCAGCTTGTTGGGACAGAACCACGAGCAGTACTTC. Translation: CASSLLGQNHEQYF.

The CDR3 is CASSFDRGNTDTQYF. The CDR3 DNA follows: TGTGCCAGCAGCTTTGACAGGGGAAACACAGATACGCAGTATTTT. This rearrangement joins TRBV5-6 to TRBJ2-3; 8 bases line up with TRBD1. The germline CDR1 and CDR2 sequences are SGHDT and YYEEEE. The CDR3 is 15 amino acids. The V and J ends lost 2 bases and 2 bases, in that order; junction bases with no gene match: 4.

The J gene is TRBJ2-3, the V gene TRBV7-3, with 15 bases identical to TRBD2. CDR1 is SGHTA, CDR2 FQGTGA, per germline. This CDR3 has 19 amino acids. V lost 5 bases to trimming and J lost 0 bases; unmatched junction nucleotides: 9. The CDR3 is CASSARGTSGGTSTDTQYF. CDR3 nucleotides: TGTGCCAGCAGCGCACGAGGGACTAGCGGGGGGACGAGCACAGATACGCAGTATTTT.

In its sample, this clonotype was seen a few times. The CDR3 region has the DNA TGTGCCAGCAGCACGCAAGTAGGGGGGAAGCCAGAGCAGTACTTC. It encodes CASSTQVGGKPEQYF. The V gene is TRBV7-2, the J gene TRBJ2-7; D tentatively fits TRBD1 or TRBD2 (6 bases each). The length of the CDR3 is 15 residues. Per the germline V gene, CDR1 is SGHTA and CDR2 is FQGNSA. The ends were cut back, 5 bases at V and 7 bases at J, with 21 bases in the middle.

In its sample, this clonotype was seen many times. The chain carries TRBV7-9 and TRBJ2-7; D might be TRBD2 (6 bases). Trimming shortened V by 3 bases and J by 5 bases, and 14 bases separated the two germline ends. Germline V CDR1 and CDR2: SEHNR, FQNEAQ (reference sequence). This CDR3 contains 14 residues. The chain's CDR3 is CASSFEGTGDEQYF. The CDR3 region has the DNA TGTGCCAGCAGCTTTGAGGGGACGGGGGACGAGCAGTACTTC.

Remarks on this clonotype: With a much larger clone just one base away, this may be a read error. This chain links TRBV7-2 with TRBJ2-7; 9 bases agree with TRBD1. CDR3 length equals 13 residues. J lost 3 bases, V lost 6 bases, and 3 bases had no gene match. Germline-derived CDR1 and CDR2 are SGHTA and FQGNSA. This chain's CDR3 is CASRGTGRYEQYF. The CDR3 DNA follows: TGTGCCAGCAGAGGGACAGGGCGCTACGAGCAGTACTTC.

There are a few counts of this clonotype. This chain uses TRBV5-6 with TRBJ2-5; weak D call: TRBD2 (5 bases). This CDR3 contains 16 residues. V was cut by 4 bases and J by 2 bases, with 18 bases left in between. Germline values: CDR1 SGHDT, CDR2 YYEEEE. The CDR3 sequence: CASSPEQVRGQETQYF. The CDR3 coding sequence is TGTGCCAGCAGCCCGGAACAAGTACGGGGACAAGAGACCCAGTACTTC. Using reference TRBV5-6 and TRBJ2-5 for the parts outside the CDR3, the full variable domain is DAGVTQSPTHLIKTRGQQVTLRCSPKSGHDTVSWYQQALGQGPQFIFQYYEEEERQRGNFPDRFSGHQFPNYSSELNVNALLLGDSALYLCASSPEQVRGQETQYFGPGTRLLVL.

In this sample, this clonotype turned up many times. The chain has TRBV15 and TRBJ2-7; no clear D gene. Per germline, CDR1 LNHNV and CDR2 YYDKDF (reference sequence). This CDR3 has 14 residues. V lost 3 bases and J 2 bases, leaving 11 bases between the germline ends. CDR3 DNA: TGTGCCACCAGCAGCGTTGTCTCGCCCTACGAGCAGTACTTC. This translates into CATSSVVSPYEQYF.

The chain has TRBV11-1 and TRBJ2-7; D call uncertain. V gave up 3 bases and J gave up 3 bases, with 24 bases separating them. The CDR3 loop spans 18 amino acids. Germline CDR1 SGHAT, CDR2 FQDESV (reference sequence). The CDR3 DNA follows: TGTGCCAGCAGCTTCGCCGCTTCTAGGGCCACTCTTGGCTACGAGCAGTACTTC. Its translation is CASSFAASRATLGYEQYF.

The sample holds a few counts of this clonotype. The chain couples TRBV6-1 to TRBJ1-5; D is possibly TRBD1 (6 bases). The V gene's germline CDR1 is MNHNS and CDR2 SASEGT. V was clipped by 4 bases and J by 5 bases, with 21 bases between them. The CDR3 covers 17 residues. The CDR3 region is CASSVAGTGGLHQPQHF. The CDR3 region has the DNA TGTGCCAGCAGTGTTGCCGGGACGGGGGGCCTCCATCAGCCCCAGCATTTT.

This clonotype was seen only a few times. This chain joins TRBV7-8 and TRBJ1-6; D is uncertain. In germline, CDR1 is SGHVS, CDR2 FQNEAQ. V was shortened by 2 bases and J by 8 bases, with 7 bases between the two germline ends. There are 13 residues in the CDR3. The CDR3: CASSLIVDSPLHF. The CDR3 DNA sequence: TGTGCCAGCAGCTTAATAGTGGATTCACCCCTCCACTTT.

This clonotype was seen ten or more times. J is TRBJ1-1 and V is TRBV7-2; D possibly corresponds to TRBD1 (5 bases). This CDR3 comprises 12 residues. From germline, CDR1 is SGHTA and CDR2 FQGNSA. Trimming pared 5 bases from V and 8 bases from J, leaving 12 bases between. DNA for the CDR3: TGTGCCAGCAGCCCAGCCGGGGGGGAAGCTTTCTTT. Its translation is CASSPAGGEAFF.

This clonotype was found many times. The CDR3 bases are TGTGCCATCAAGAACCACGGCGGGGGGGAAGATACGCAGTATTTT. Translation: CAIKNHGGGEDTQYF. The chain couples TRBV10-3 to TRBJ2-3; 9 bases fit TRBD2. CDR3 length: 15 residues. The germline V gene has CDR1 ENHRY and CDR2 SYGVKD. V was pared by 7 bases and J by 5 bases, with 10 bases of the junction left unmatched.

This clonotype occurred many times. The chain carries TRBV5-1 and TRBJ2-1; TRBD2 agrees at 7 bases. The germline V gene has CDR1 SGHRS and CDR2 YFSETQ. Unmatched junction bases numbered 14, after V lost 6 bases and J lost 5 bases. The CDR3 loop spans 16 amino acids. CDR3 amino acids: CASTRLAWGNHNEQFF. The CDR3 bases are TGCGCCAGCACCCGACTAGCTTGGGGGAACCACAATGAGCAGTTCTTC.

V usage is TRBV6-5 and J usage is TRBJ2-7; perhaps TRBD1 as D (6 bases). CDR3 length: 14 amino acids. The germline gives CDR1 MNHEY, CDR2 SVGAGI. Between the trimmed V and J ends, which lost 2 bases and 4 bases, there was a span of 12 bases. CDR3 region: CASSYDQGTYEQYF. The CDR3 DNA follows: TGTGCCAGCAGTTACGACCAGGGGACATACGAGCAGTACTTC.

This rearrangement joins TRBV29-1 to TRBJ2-1; 11 bases fit TRBD2. The CDR3 is 16 amino acids. CDR1 SQVTM and CDR2 ANQGSEA come from the germline V gene. The CDR3 DNA is TGCACCGTGGCACTAGCGGGAGTTTCCTCCTACAATGAGCAGTTCTTC. Translation gives CTVALAGVSSYNEQFF.

The chain has TRBV20-1 and TRBJ2-5; D may be TRBD2 (6 bases). The V end was cut by 0 bases, the J end by 9 bases, with 17 bases between. The CDR3 sequence is 14 residues long. The germline gives CDR1 DFQATT, CDR2 SNEGSKA (reference sequence). CDR3 amino acids: CSARDATSIESQYF. The CDR3, as DNA: TGCAGTGCTAGAGATGCTACTAGCATAGAATCCCAGTACTTC.

This clonotype was counted ten times or more. This CDR3 is CASGGEQGSETQYF. The CDR3 coding sequence is TGTGCCAGCGGAGGGGAACAGGGCAGTGAGACCCAGTACTTC. The chain couples TRBV2 to TRBJ2-5; D tentatively reads TRBD1 or TRBD2 (6 bases each). This CDR3 contains 14 residues. V was shortened by 8 bases and J by 5 bases, with 18 bases between the two germline ends. Looked up from germline, CDR1 is SNHLY and CDR2 is FYNNEI.

This clonotype was detected many times. This chain uses TRBV29-1 with TRBJ1-2; D remains ambiguous. V was clipped by 4 bases and J by 6 bases, with 24 bases between them. Per the germline V gene, CDR1 is SQVTM and CDR2 is ANQGSEA. The CDR3 contains 16 residues. CDR3 nucleotide sequence: TGCAGCGTTGCCCAATCTGACCGCAGCGGGTGGGATGGCTACACCTTC. Its translation is CSVAQSDRSGWDGYTF.

The chain is built from TRBV12-3 or TRBV12-4 and TRBJ1-5; possibly TRBD1 for D (5 bases). V lost 1 base and J 4 bases, leaving 14 bases between the germline ends. The CDR3 consists of 16 residues. CDR3 sequence: CASSLGPGTGNQPQHF. The CDR3 DNA is TGTGCCAGCAGTTTAGGCCCTGGGACGGGTAATCAGCCCCAGCATTTT.

This chain connects TRBV6-1 to TRBJ2-3, with D unclear. The CDR3 loop spans 13 amino acids. The V and J ends lost 1 base and 3 bases respectively, with 5 bases between them. The germline gives CDR1 MNHNS, CDR2 SASEGT. This CDR3 is CASSEDPTDTQYF. The CDR3 coding sequence is TGTGCCAGCAGTGAAGACCCGACAGATACGCAGTATTTT.

On this clonotype itself: A clone one base away is much larger, so this may be a read error. The genes are TRBV4-3 and TRBJ2-1; D may correspond to TRBD1 or TRBD2 (5 bases each). The CDR3 loop spans 16 amino acids. Germline V CDR1 and CDR2: LGHNA, YSLEER. The CDR3 DNA reads TGCGCCAGCAGCCAAGAGGGACCACCTATCTACATTGAGCAGTTCTTC. Protein: CASSQEGPPIYIEQFF.

This clonotype was counted a few times. The chain uses TRBV9 and TRBJ2-1; D gene unclear. V lost 1 base to trimming and J lost 8 bases, with 4 bases between them. Per the germline V gene, CDR1 is SGDLS and CDR2 is YYNGEE. The CDR3 totals 11 residues. The CDR3 region is CASSVSDEQFF. In DNA, the CDR3 is TGTGCCAGCAGCGTAAGTGATGAGCAGTTCTTC.

This clonotype was found many times. V gene TRBV7-2 combines with J gene TRBJ2-3, with TRBD1 matching over 8 bases. In germline, CDR1 is SGHTA, CDR2 FQGNSA. This CDR3 region has 13 residues. V was clipped by 5 bases and J by 6 bases; unmatched bases: 4. CDR3 sequence: CASSNQGADTQYF. DNA of the CDR3: TGTGCCAGCAGCAACCAGGGGGCGGATACGCAGTATTTT.

Only a few counts were recorded for this clonotype. V and J are TRBV10-1 and TRBJ2-2, with a tentative D call TRBD2 (5 bases). The CDR3 contains 14 residues. Germline V gene lookup returns CDR1 WNHNN and CDR2 SYGVQD (reference sequence). V lost 6 bases, J lost 1 base, and 9 bases lay in between. CDR3 coding DNA: TGCGCCAGCAGCAAAAGCGGGAACACCGGGGAGCTGTTTTTT. It yields the protein CASSKSGNTGELFF.